The next 20 T cell receptor beta chains were all read from a single sample in a study of T cells in localized non-small cell lung cancer. TCRdb keeps only in-frame clones here, not all; method: immunoSEQ multiplex PCR. The profile covers about 1,800 clones, with 24% appearing a single time and about 31% taken by the ten largest. The source material was normal lung tissue next to the tumor, sampled before any cancer treatment. Every receptor here comes from a male donor at least 60 years old with stage II squamous cell lung carcinoma.

V is TRBV19 and J is TRBJ1-2; 7 bases match TRBD1. V gave up 3 bases and J gave up 0 bases; unmatched junction bases: 4. There are 15 residues in the CDR3. CDR1 is LNHDA and CDR2 is SQIVND in the germline V gene (reference sequence). In DNA, the CDR3 is TGTGCCAGTAGTATTGGACAGGCTTCTAACTATGGCTACACCTTC. Translation: CASSIGQASNYGYTF.

The V call is TRBV28, the J call TRBJ1-3, with D possibly TRBD1 on 5 matching bases. There are 14 residues in the CDR3. V was trimmed by 3 bases and J by 2 bases, leaving 8 bases between them. Germline V gene sequence: CDR1 MDHEN, CDR2 SYDVKM. CDR3 nucleotide sequence: TGTGCCAGCAGTTTTAAGGGGCCTGGAAACACCATATATTTT. Its protein is CASSFKGPGNTIYF.

This clone was seen only a few times. This rearrangement joins TRBV15 to TRBJ1-3; D unresolved. Germline values: CDR1 LNHNV, CDR2 YYDKDF (reference sequence). With 0 bases removed from V and 0 bases from J, the gap between germline ends came to 12 bases. This CDR3 has 17 residues. CDR3 in amino acids: CATSREVQHNSGNTIYF. CDR3 coding DNA: TGTGCCACCAGCAGAGAGGTCCAGCATAACTCTGGAAACACCATATATTTT. The full variable domain, its missing parts supplied by reference TRBV15 and TRBJ1-3, is DAMVIQNPRYQVTQFGKPVTLSCSQTLNHNVMYWYQQKSSQAPKLLFHYYDKDFNNEADTPDNFQSRRPNTSFCFLDIRSPGLGDTAMYLCATSREVQHNSGNTIYFGEGSWLTVV.

By sample fraction, this clone is medium-sized. V usage is TRBV11-3 and J usage is TRBJ1-5; 9 bases fit TRBD1. CDR1 and CDR2 (germline): SGHNT, YENEEA. Trimming took 5 bases from V and 4 from J; bases not matched to a gene: 9. This CDR3 comprises 16 residues. Written as DNA, the CDR3 is TGTGCCAGCAGCCAAGTGTCGGGACAGGGAAATCAGCCCCAGCATTTT. As protein: CASSQVSGQGNQPQHF.

This rearrangement joins TRBV11-3 to TRBJ2-1; possibly TRBD1 for D (8 bases). The V and J ends lost 5 bases and 6 bases respectively, with 20 bases between them. The CDR3 contains 16 residues. Germline V gene lookup returns CDR1 SGHNT and CDR2 YENEEA. The CDR3: CASSPTQGERGNEQFF. DNA of the CDR3: TGTGCCAGCAGCCCAACACAGGGGGAGCGGGGCAATGAGCAGTTCTTC.

The V call is TRBV9, the J call TRBJ2-7, with D perhaps being TRBD1 or TRBD2 (5 bases each). Per germline, CDR1 SGDLS and CDR2 YYNGEE. V shed 4 bases and J shed 0 bases, with 17 bases lying between them. This CDR3 comprises 16 residues. The CDR3 coding sequence is TGTGCCAGCAGCCAATCTGCAGGGACCAGCTCCTACGAGCAGTACTTC. It is translated as CASSQSAGTSSYEQYF.

The sample holds a few counts of this clone. The J gene is TRBJ2-5, the V gene TRBV9, with 13 nucleotides matching TRBD2. The CDR3 has 17 amino acids. Germline CDR1 is SGDLS and CDR2 is YYNGEE. J was trimmed by 2 bases and V by 0 bases; bases with no gene match: 4. CDR3 region: CASSVGTSGGIQETQYF. The CDR3 coding sequence is TGTGCCAGCAGCGTAGGGACTAGCGGGGGCATACAAGAGACCCAGTACTTC.

The chain recombines TRBV11-3 with TRBJ2-7, with D unclear. The CDR3 consists of 14 residues. The V end lost 2 bases, the J end lost 2 bases, and 10 bases lay between the germline ends. Germline lookup yields CDR1 SGHNT and CDR2 YENEEA. CDR3 bases: TGTGCCAGCAGCTTAAGGTACCCCCCCTACGAGCAGTACTTC. Translating gives CASSLRYPPYEQYF.

The chain recombines TRBV14 with TRBJ2-7; 7 bases are a match to TRBD2. This CDR3 has 15 residues. The trim removed 4 bases at V and 5 bases at J, leaving 11 bases unmatched. The germline V gene encodes CDR1 SGHDN and CDR2 FVKESK. CDR3 coding DNA: TGTGCCAGCAGCCCCGTAACGGGAGGAGGTAACGAGCAGTACTTC. Its protein product is CASSPVTGGGNEQYF.

This clone came up a few times. V gene TRBV19 combines with J gene TRBJ2-2; no clear D. The V gene's germline CDR1 is LNHDA and CDR2 SQIVND (reference sequence). The CDR3 consists of 15 residues. V lost 7 bases, J lost 3 bases, and 15 bases lay in between. CDR3 protein: CASTPPSPYTGELFF. The CDR3 coding sequence is TGTGCCAGTACCCCCCCGAGTCCATACACCGGGGAGCTGTTTTTT.

This clone came up a few times. V and J are TRBV6-8 and TRBJ2-1; possible D gene TRBD2, 7 bases. Germline loops: CDR1 MNHGY, CDR2 SAAAGT. This CDR3 contains 15 residues. The V end lost 6 bases, the J end lost 1 base, and 13 bases lay between the germline ends. CDR3 nucleotide sequence: TGTGCCAGCAGACCACAGGGAGGGTCCTACAATGAGCAGTTCTTC. It is translated as CASRPQGGSYNEQFF.

This clone was observed a few times. The gene calls are TRBV19 and TRBJ1-4, with D perhaps TRBD1 (6 bases). The V gene's germline CDR1 is LNHDA and CDR2 SQIVND (reference sequence). The CDR3 consists of 12 residues. Trimming took 7 bases from V and 7 from J, leaving 10 bases between them. The CDR3 spells CASKEQGEKLFF. CDR3 sequence (DNA): TGTGCCAGTAAAGAACAGGGTGAAAAACTGTTTTTT.

This rearrangement joins TRBV18 to TRBJ1-1, with D maybe TRBD1 (6 bases). CDR3 length: 14 amino acids. Germline CDR1 KGHSH, CDR2 LQKENI. Between the trimmed V and J ends, which lost 3 bases and 5 bases, there was a span of 13 bases. The CDR3 is CASSPRDTQTEAFF. As DNA, the CDR3 is TGTGCCAGCTCACCCCGGGACACCCAGACTGAAGCTTTCTTT.

By share, this clone counts as medium-sized (0.01 to 0.1%). The V gene is TRBV10-2, the J gene TRBJ2-7; D is unresolved. Trimming removed 2 bases at V and 2 bases at J, with 10 bases between. This CDR3 is 14 amino acids long. Per the germline V gene, CDR1 is WSHSY and CDR2 is SAAADI. CDR3 residues: CASSERADPYEQYF. The CDR3 bases are TGCGCCAGCAGTGAGCGGGCAGACCCCTACGAGCAGTACTTC.

This clone was detected only a few times. The gene calls are TRBV9 and TRBJ2-5, with 11 bases identical to TRBD2. With 0 bases clipped from V and 1 base from J, the junction kept 5 bases outside the gene matches. CDR1 and CDR2 (germline): SGDLS, YYNGEE. The CDR3 runs 17 residues. CDR3: CASSVGASGGIQETQYF. CDR3 DNA: TGTGCCAGCAGCGTAGGGGCTAGCGGGGGGATCCAAGAGACCCAGTACTTC. The full variable domain, rest sourced from reference TRBV9 and TRBJ2-5, is DSGVTQTPKHLITATGQRVTLRCSPRSGDLSVYWYQQSLDQGLQFLIQYYNGEERAKGNILERFSAQQFPDLHSELNLSSLELGDSALYFCASSVGASGGIQETQYFGPGTRLLVL.

This clone was recorded a few times. The J gene is TRBJ2-1, the V gene TRBV12-5, with TRBD2 identical over 7 bases. The CDR3 is 16 amino acids. Per germline, CDR1 LGHNT and CDR2 FRNRAP. The junction had 5 bases not matched to a gene; V was cut back by 0 bases and J by 3 bases. The CDR3 spells CASGLVLASFYNEQFF. The CDR3 coding sequence is TGTGCTAGTGGTTTGGTACTAGCGAGCTTCTACAATGAGCAGTTCTTC.

This clone rates as medium-sized. The V call is TRBV28, the J call TRBJ2-1, with TRBD1 as a possible D gene (5 bases). V was pared by 7 bases and J by 6 bases, with 22 bases between. CDR1 MDHEN and CDR2 SYDVKM come from the germline V gene. This CDR3 has 16 residues. CDR3 residues: CASNPLDGQGANEQFF. The DNA of the CDR3 is TGTGCCAGCAATCCTCTAGACGGGCAGGGCGCCAATGAGCAGTTCTTC. The entire variable domain, with the rest obtained from reference TRBV28 and TRBJ2-1, is as follows: DVKVTQSSRYLVKRTGEKVFLECVQDMDHENMFWYRQDPGLGLRLIYFSYDVKMKEKGDIPEGYSVSREKKERFSLILESASTNQTSMYLCASNPLDGQGANEQFFGPGTRLTVL.

This clone appeared a few times. V usage is TRBV13 and J usage is TRBJ1-2; D is possibly TRBD1 (5 bases). Per the germline V gene, CDR1 is PRHDT and CDR2 is FYEKMQ (reference sequence). This CDR3 is built from 13 residues. V lost 8 bases, J lost 8 bases, and 18 bases lay in between. The CDR3 nucleotides are TGTGCCAGCCTCAGGGCAGAATCTGGAGGCTACACCTTC. Translating it yields CASLRAESGGYTF.

The rearrangement uses TRBV7-8 and TRBJ1-1; possibly TRBD1 for D (6 bases). The CDR3 has 13 residues. Trimming stripped 6 bases from V and 1 base from J, with 9 bases between. Germline loops: CDR1 SGHVS, CDR2 FQNEAQ. The CDR3 reads CASRQGPNTEAFF. As DNA, the CDR3 is TGTGCCAGCAGACAGGGACCGAACACTGAAGCTTTCTTT.

This clone is large (0.1 to 1%) within its sample. The V gene is TRBV6-8, the J gene TRBJ1-5; TRBD1 matches at 8 bases. After removal of 6 bases from V and 0 bases from J, the junction contained 4 bases not matched to a gene. Germline values: CDR1 MNHGY, CDR2 SAAAGT. The CDR3 is made up of 15 amino acids. The CDR3 loop is CASRLQGGSNQPQHF. CDR3 nucleotides: TGTGCCAGCAGATTACAGGGGGGTAGCAATCAGCCCCAGCATTTT.